This paragraph reports one T cell receptor beta chain. With 1 base clipped from V and 5 bases from J, the junction kept 10 bases outside the gene matches. Germline CDR1 SEHNR, CDR2 FQNEAQ (reference sequence). The CDR3 is 16 residues long. The table came from immunoSEQ multiplex PCR; TCRdb's copy has only in-frame clones and leaves some out. The sample includes around 68,000 clones, 83% of them seen just once. The sample comes from a study of control samples from healthy donors and cancer patients. The V and J genes are TRBV7-9 and TRBJ1-2; 7 nucleotides agree with TRBD1. The sample consisted of blood. The clonotype originates from a man aged 55-75 years in good health. Here the CDR3 reads CASSLGSQGREYGYTF. In DNA form, the CDR3 reads TGTGCCAGCAGCTTAGGTTCACAGGGGCGAGAGTATGGCTACACCTTC.